What follows are 10 T cell receptor beta chains derived from one specimen sequenced in a study of blood T cell repertoires in COVID-19. Here immunoSEQ multiplex PCR was the method, and the copy in TCRdb shows in-frame clones only, minus some. The repertoire holds around 270,000 clones, with over 75% as singletons. Sequenced material: peripheral blood. All receptors come from a human donor with COVID-19, enrolled during active disease. The donor label of this sample is uncertain.

The rearrangement joins TRBV6-2 or TRBV6-3 to TRBJ2-3; no clear D. Trimming cost V 3 bases and J 6 bases, with 10 bases left between them. Germline V gene sequence: CDR1 MNHEY, CDR2 SVGEGT. The CDR3 has 13 residues. The CDR3 DNA sequence: TGTGCCAGCAGTTATACTAAGGTGGATACGCAGTATTTT. This encodes CASSYTKVDTQYF.

The genes are TRBV6-6 and TRBJ1-6, with 8 bases that match TRBD1. After removal of 8 bases from V and 3 bases from J, the junction contained 3 bases not matched to a gene. The CDR3 is 14 amino acids. CDR1 and CDR2 (germline): MNHNY, SVGAGI (reference sequence). CDR3 sequence: CASGTGNYNSPLHF. CDR3 sequence (DNA): TGTGCCAGCGGGACAGGCAACTATAATTCACCCCTCCACTTT.

The rearrangement joins TRBV11-2 to TRBJ2-3; 10 bases are a match to TRBD2. The germline CDR1 and CDR2 sequences are SGHAT and FQNNGV. Losses at the gene ends were 1 base for V and 4 bases for J; bases not matched to a gene: 5. This CDR3 region has 16 residues. In DNA form, the CDR3 reads TGTGCCAGCAGCTTAGGCAGCGGGAGGGGAGCAGATACGCAGTATTTT. Its translation is CASSLGSGRGADTQYF.

The chain has TRBV7-2 and TRBJ1-3; D gene ambiguous. With 4 bases removed from V and 0 bases from J, the gap between germline ends came to 10 bases. The CDR3 is made up of 15 amino acids. Per the germline V gene, CDR1 is SGHTA and CDR2 is FQGNSA. As DNA, the CDR3 is TGTGCCAGCAGCTCTCTCTTATCCTCTGGAAACACCATATATTTT. This gives the protein CASSSLLSSGNTIYF.

The V gene is TRBV2, the J gene TRBJ2-1; D unclear. This CDR3 is built from 14 residues. Germline V gene sequence: CDR1 SNHLY, CDR2 FYNNEI. V lost 5 bases, J lost 9 bases, and 17 bases lay in between. The CDR3 region has the DNA TGTGCCAGCAGTCCCTCCCACAAAGCGACTGAGCAGTTCTTC. It is translated as CASSPSHKATEQFF.

The CDR3 spells CSVDGQGNPQRDTGELFF. The CDR3 nucleotides read TGCAGCGTTGATGGACAGGGGAACCCTCAACGAGACACCGGGGAGCTGTTTTTT. The chain employs TRBV29-1 and TRBJ2-2; TRBD1 matches 9 bases. The CDR3 is 18 amino acids. Germline trimming cut 3 bases from V and 3 bases from J; bases unmatched to any gene: 14. Germline V lookup: CDR1 SQVTM, CDR2 ANQGSEA.

This clone was counted once. The chain is built from TRBV6-2 or TRBV6-3 and TRBJ2-7; 7 positions agree with TRBD1. The CDR3 is 15 residues long. The germline V gene encodes CDR1 MNHEY and CDR2 SVGEGT. J was trimmed by 10 bases and V by 5 bases; bases with no gene match: 17. As DNA, the CDR3 is TGTGCCAGCAGTGTCCTCCAGGGTTCAGTAGGGGGCCAGTACTTC. This codes for CASSVLQGSVGGQYF.

This clone was picked up one time. This sequence joins TRBV6-5 and TRBJ1-2; TRBD1 agrees at 7 bases. Germline lookup yields CDR1 MNHEY and CDR2 SVGAGI. Unmatched junction bases numbered 2, after V lost 0 bases and J lost 4 bases. There are 14 residues in the CDR3. DNA of the CDR3: TGTGCCAGCAGTTACTCGACAGGGACCTATGGCTACACCTTC. Protein sequence: CASSYSTGTYGYTF.

A single count supports this clone. The DNA of the CDR3 is TGTGCCTGGAGTGGACAGGGCAGGGGTGAAGCTTTCTTT. Translated: CAWSGQGRGEAFF. The V gene is TRBV30, the J gene TRBJ1-1, with 7 positions matching TRBD1. The germline V gene encodes CDR1 GTSNPN and CDR2 SVGIG (reference sequence). The ends lost 1 base at V and 7 bases at J; junction bases unmatched: 6. CDR3 length equals 13 residues. The entire variable domain, with the rest obtained from reference TRBV30 and TRBJ1-1, is as follows: SQTIHQWPATLVQPVGSPLSLECTVEGTSNPNLYWYRQAAGRGLQLLFYSVGIGQISSEVPQNLSASRPQDRQFILSSKKLLLSDSGFYLCAWSGQGRGEAFFGQGTRLTVV.

There are many counts of this clone. This chain joins TRBV29-1 and TRBJ2-1, with 7 positions matching TRBD2. The CDR3 length is 14 residues. Trimming at V came to 8 bases and at J to 3 bases, leaving 10 bases not matched to a gene. CDR1 is SQVTM, CDR2 ANQGSEA, per germline. The CDR3 is CSYFGGSVYNEQFF. CDR3 in DNA: TGCAGCTACTTTGGCGGGAGCGTCTACAATGAGCAGTTCTTC.